Following are 11 T cell receptor beta chains from one sample sequenced in a study of blood T cells in healthy people across ages (dated by TCRdb to 2014 to 2015). Libraries were built with 5' RACE. For sequencing, an Illumina HiSeq 2500 was employed. The second PCR ran for about 6 to 11 cycles and used a J-beta primer mix along with a sample-barcoded 5' primer. In-frame beta chains were kept once TCRdb had trimmed the public reads at Q25 with fastp and called clones with MiXCR. Records with the same CDR3 protein are collapsed into one entry carrying the most frequent genes and DNA. The sample has over 600,000 distinct CDR3 sequences on record, 46% of them singletons. The biggest ten clones account for roughly 18% of the sample. Source material: blood. The receptors shown here come from a man at least 80 years old in good health.

This clonotype was counted a few times. V is TRBV5-1 and J is TRBJ2-3, with D perhaps matching TRBD2 (6 bases). Germline V gene sequence: CDR1 SGHRS, CDR2 YFSETQ. V was shortened by 0 bases and J by 8 bases, with 10 bases between the two germline ends. This CDR3 has 13 residues. DNA of the CDR3: TGCGCCAGCAGCTTGGCCCGGGGGAGTACGCAGTATTTT. Its translation is CASSLARGSTQYF.

V gene TRBV6-5 combines with J gene TRBJ2-1, with 7 nucleotides matching TRBD2. Germline loops: CDR1 MNHEY, CDR2 SVGAGI. The V segment lost 4 bases and the J segment 8 bases; nucleotides outside the gene matches: 14. This CDR3 contains 16 residues. For the CDR3, the DNA is TGTGCCAGCAGTTCGTTTGCAGCGGGACCCAACGATGAGCAGTTCTTC. Translating gives CASSSFAAGPNDEQFF.

The chain combines TRBV29-1 with TRBJ2-3, with 12 bases matching TRBD1. The CDR3 runs to 14 residues. CDR1 SQVTM and CDR2 ANQGSEA come from the germline V gene. Trimming cost V 7 bases and J 2 bases; bases outside gene matches: 4. The CDR3 bases are TGCAGCGCAAGGGACAGGGGGCCCACAGATACGCAGTATTTT. Protein: CSARDRGPTDTQYF.

The V gene is TRBV9, the J gene TRBJ2-3; D is uncertain. The CDR3 has 14 amino acids. Germline values: CDR1 SGDLS, CDR2 YYNGEE. Trimming shortened V by 4 bases and J by 2 bases, and 11 bases separated the two germline ends. CDR3 loop: CASSPRISTDTQYF. As DNA, the CDR3 is TGTGCCAGCAGCCCGAGGATATCCACAGATACGCAGTATTTT.

Concerning this clonotype: Germline and junction disagree at one end, which may indicate a read error. This sequence joins TRBV29-1 and TRBJ2-4; D is unclear. The CDR3 totals 15 residues. Germline loops: CDR1 SQVTM, CDR2 ANQGSEA. In nucleotides, the CDR3 is TGCAGCGTTCAAGAAGGATTACTAGCCAAAAACATTCAGTACTTC. Encoded protein: CSVQEGLLAKNIQYF.

The chain links TRBV20-1 to TRBJ2-7; tentative D call: TRBD2 (5 bases). The ends were cut back, 1 base at V and 4 bases at J, with 14 bases in the middle. The CDR3 consists of 14 residues. Germline V gives CDR1 DFQATT, CDR2 SNEGSKA (reference sequence). Here the CDR3 reads CSARAVGLDYEQYF. CDR3 nucleotide sequence: TGCAGTGCTAGAGCGGTAGGACTTGATTACGAGCAGTACTTC.

This chain connects TRBV6-1 to TRBJ2-1, with a tentative D call TRBD2 (6 bases). The CDR3 contains 15 residues. Germline V lookup: CDR1 MNHNS, CDR2 SASEGT. V shed 8 bases and J shed 7 bases, with 21 bases lying between them. CDR3 in DNA: TGTGCCAGCGGAGGGTGGCAGAAGAGAGATAATGAGCAGTTCTTC. It translates to CASGGWQKRDNEQFF.

The J gene is TRBJ2-7, the V gene TRBV6-5; D possibly matches TRBD1 or TRBD2 (6 bases each). The germline CDR1 and CDR2 sequences are MNHEY and SVGAGI. The length of the CDR3 is 16 residues. Trimming stripped 4 bases from V and 8 bases from J, with 24 bases between. CDR3 bases: TGTGCCAGCAGTTCCACTCAAGGGGGGTGGCCTACGAAGCAGTACTTC. It translates to CASSSTQGGWPTKQYF.

This clonotype has a handful of counts. The chain joins TRBV28 to TRBJ2-1, with D perhaps matching TRBD2 (6 bases). This CDR3 contains 15 residues. Germline V gives CDR1 MDHEN, CDR2 SYDVKM. V lost 2 bases to trimming and J lost 9 bases, with 17 bases between them. This chain's CDR3 is CASSLTGTPPREQFF. The CDR3 DNA reads as TGTGCCAGCAGTTTAACCGGGACTCCCCCACGTGAGCAGTTCTTC.

Worth noting for this clonotype: The junction departs from germline at one end; a sequencing error may be responsible. The rearrangement joins TRBV28 to TRBJ2-3, with D perhaps matching TRBD2 (6 bases). The length of the CDR3 is 14 residues. CDR1 and CDR2 (germline): MDHEN, SYDVKM. The CDR3 coding sequence is TGTGCCAGTAGTTTAGGGCGGGACGCAGATACGCAGTATTTT. Translation gives CASSLGRDADTQYF.

This clonotype was detected a few times. This chain links TRBV7-2 with TRBJ1-2; D unclear. This CDR3 contains 13 residues. The V gene lost 2 bases and the J gene lost 7 bases, with 11 bases spanning the gap. Germline values: CDR1 SGHTA, CDR2 FQGNSA. CDR3 in amino acids: CASSLNGQRGYTF. The CDR3 region has the DNA TGTGCCAGCAGCTTAAACGGCCAGCGTGGCTACACCTTC. Full variable domain (missing parts from reference TRBV7-2 and TRBJ1-2): GAGVSQSPSNKVTEKGKDVELRCDPISGHTALYWYRQSLGQGLEFLIYFQGNSAPDKSGLPSDRFSAERTGGSVSTLTIQRTQQEDSAVYLCASSLNGQRGYTFGSGTRLTVV.